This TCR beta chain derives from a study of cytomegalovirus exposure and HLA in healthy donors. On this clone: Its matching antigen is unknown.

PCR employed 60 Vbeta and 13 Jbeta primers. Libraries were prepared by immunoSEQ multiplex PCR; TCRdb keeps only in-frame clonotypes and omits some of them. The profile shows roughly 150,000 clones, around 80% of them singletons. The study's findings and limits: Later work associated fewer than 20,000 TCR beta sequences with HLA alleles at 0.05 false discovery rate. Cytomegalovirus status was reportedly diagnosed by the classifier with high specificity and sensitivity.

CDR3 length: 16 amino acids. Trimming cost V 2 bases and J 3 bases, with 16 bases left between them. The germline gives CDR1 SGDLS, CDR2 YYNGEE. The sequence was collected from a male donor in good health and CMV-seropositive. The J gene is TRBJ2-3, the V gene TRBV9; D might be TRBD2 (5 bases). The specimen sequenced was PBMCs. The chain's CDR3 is CASSVFGLSLTDTQYF. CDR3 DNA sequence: TGTGCCAGCAGCGTCTTCGGACTGAGCCTGACAGATACGCAGTATTTT.